Detailed here is one TCR beta chain. In its sample, this clone was seen once. This receptor's antigen is unknown. The sample holds no much larger clone one base away, and base qualities are not on file. This sample was included in a study of shared clonotypes between healthy human individuals (dated by TCRdb to the early 2020s). Concerning the study at large: Three men and two women, aged 18 to 49 years, made up the cohort. For each donor, CD4 naive and CD4 memory were each given three plates, CD8 naive was given two plates, and CD8 memory was given one plate. Libraries were prepared and TCR repertoires were sequenced by different laboratories using diverse techniques, in order to increase sequencing depth and limit assay-specific biases. Per donor, leukapheresis produced somewhere between about 0.85 and 10 billion PBMCs. To estimate repertoire size and how much clonotypes are shared between individuals, the study performed deep sequencing of blood TCR repertoires from roughly five healthy adults.

Donors were healthy HIV-negative adults with no recently reported acute infections or vaccinations. Every donor was a Caucasian adult residing in Nashville, Tennessee, USA. CD4+ T cells were enriched through magnetic negative selection, after which naive cells were positively selected on CD45RA and the remaining negative fraction served as the memory subset. After blood collection by leukapheresis, PBMCs were isolated using Ficoll-Histopaque density gradient centrifugation and then cryopreserved in the vapor phase of liquid nitrogen. Analytical flow cytometry was used to check the purity and quantity of each magnetically sorted T cell population. Each sorted fraction had its genomic DNA isolated and then quantified by UV absorbance on a Nanodrop 2000c. Paper-wide results and their limitations: Clonotypes shared by all four sorted-subset donors showed higher generation probabilities than non-shared clonotypes. Around 5% of naive CD4, approximately 3.7% of naive CD8, roughly 2.4% of memory CD4, and around 0.4% of memory CD8 clonotypes were shared across several donors. Based on pairwise subsampling, the degree of clonotype sharing among donors was expected to be affected by sequencing depth. Incomplete sequencing was indicated by rarefaction of sorted-subset datasets, despite the large sequencing depth. Only blood was sampled, and tissue TCR repertoires likely differ from those in blood. Naive subsets generally had larger estimated clonotype richness than memory subsets. Because the study included only a small number of donors, the genetic and exposure-history diversity represented was limited.

Using the deep immunoSEQ assay, TCR CDR3 regions were amplified from genomic DNA by multiplex PCR. Extracted genomic DNA from each cell subset was spread evenly across all wells of several immunoSEQ 96-well plates, with each plate serving as a replicate. For sorted subsets, each replicate PCR was loaded with 200 ng genomic DNA, equivalent to about 30,000 T cell genomes. Purified libraries were quantified with a Qubit 3.0 fluorometer, sized on a Bioanalyzer 2100, and re-quantified with the KAPA Library Quantification kit. Every immunoSEQ 96-well plate was sequenced on a separate single-read 150-cycle Illumina NextSeq 550 flow cell. In the source study's methods: Because the immunoSEQ output included only junctional sequences and no quality scores, the filtering could not be the same as the filtering used for full-length reads. Sequences were annotated with PyIR, a Python wrapper for IgBLAST v1.9, using IMGT germline references to assign V/J genes and CDR3. Reads were removed for weak V/J assignments (E-value above 1e-6), missing CDR3, stop codons, out-of-frame junctions, or ambiguous translated residues. V3J clonotypes were defined as sequences sharing the same inferred V gene, J gene, and CDR3 amino acid sequence. Percentage overlap between repertoires was calculated by dividing the number of shared unique clonotypes by the size of the smaller repertoire. RTK rarefaction, the Chao1 estimator, and Recon v2.1 estimates of unobserved clonotypes were used to assess repertoire richness. For all TCRbeta clonotypes obtained by the gDNA method from a few donors, generation probabilities were computed with OLGA. As stored in TCRdb, this immuneACCESS dataset retains in-frame rearrangements with V and J assigned. A fraction of the clones does not appear; measured against another copy, unresolved V genes explain less than half of the discrepancy, and the remainder lacks a known reason. D and trimming were read from the DNA, whereas the V and J calls and clone size are those reported in that table. This sample lists roughly 2,300,000 clones; around 93% were detected once. 0.3% to 0.45% of the sample comes from the top ten.

The sample comprised naive CD4+ T cells from PBMCs. According to the study, the label for this sample's cell subset or site signals: CD45RA+ positively selected. This receptor was obtained from a young man in good health. Some clones in this sample may be carry-over from other donors' samples.

This receptor has the CDR3 CASSFRGNNEKLFF. The bases read TGTGCCAGCAGCTTCAGGGGAAATAATGAAAAACTGTTTTTT. The chain is encoded by TRBV7-9 joined to TRBJ1-4; perhaps TRBD1 is the D gene, with 6 bases matching. V drops 3 bases and J drops 4 bases, leaving 9 bases in between. The CDR3 has 14 amino acids, counting the end cysteine and phenylalanine. Only the CDR3 DNA is retained, 42 bases long and in frame from the first base. Looking up the germline V gene (reference sequence) yields CDR1 SEHNR and CDR2 FQNEAQ.